This T cell receptor (beta chain) was captured in a study of radiotherapy plus CTLA-4 blockade in lung cancer (dated by TCRdb to about 2018). Some background on the complete study: Objective responses were observed in roughly a sixth of enrolled patients, and disease control was achieved in 30% to 40%. The study at large found these results: The strongest predictors of response, as reported, were early dynamic changes in blood T cell clones along with a rise in serum interferon-beta after radiation. After treatment with radiotherapy and ipilimumab, TCR clones that originated in tumors expanded in peripheral blood.

This clone was recorded once. Its antigen has not been determined. No base quality values were provided; no much bigger clone lies one nucleotide off. Library construction relied on the immunoSEQ multiplex PCR assay. In its TCRdb copy, this immuneACCESS table keeps in-frame sequences only and misses some clones. Where compared with another copy, unresolved V genes explain less than half of these, and the others have no known cause. Recorded for this sample are 95,000 to 150,000 clones; about nine tenths of them occurred a single time. The ten largest clonotypes hold 5.5% to 8% of the sample. The junction carries 11 bases between V and J, which are trimmed by 2 bases and 6 bases respectively. CDR3 length: 13 amino acids, cysteine to phenylalanine. Of the read, only the CDR3 DNA is kept; its 39 bases are in frame from base 1. CDR1 and CDR2 are drawn from the germline V gene: MNHNS, SASEGT. In this study, focal radiation therapy paired with CTLA-4 blockade (ipilimumab) was tested in patients who had chemo-refractory metastatic non-small-cell lung cancer.

Specimen: peripheral blood, collected from a patient treated with radiotherapy plus ipilimumab. The TCR comes from a human donor with non-small cell lung cancer that progressed on radiotherapy plus ipilimumab. This receptor chain uses TRBV6-1 and TRBJ2-7; the D gene identity is not certain. At the DNA level, the sequence is TGTGCCAGCAGTGAAACCTCCCCTCTCGAGCAGTACTTC. Translated, it gives CASSETSPLEQYF.